The present T cell receptor (beta chain) was sequenced within a study of shared clonotypes between healthy human individuals. Profiling relied on immunoSEQ multiplex PCR, and the TCRdb table lists in-frame clones only, not all of them. There are about 1.1 million clones in the sample; 60% to 85% occur only once, and roughly 0.82% lies in the top ten. Trimming cost V 4 bases and J 1 base, with 11 bases left between them. Germline CDR1 reads MNHNY; CDR2 reads SVGAGI (reference sequence). This CDR3 comprises 14 residues. This chain links TRBV6-6 with TRBJ2-7; D is possibly TRBD2 (6 bases). The receptor comes from a young man in good health. Some clones in this sample may be carry-over from other donors' samples. The sample consisted of memory CD4+ T cells from PBMCs. Stated subset: CD45RA-negative fraction. CDR3: CASSLTEGSYEQYF. CDR3 sequence (DNA): TGTGCCAGCAGTTTAACGGAGGGGTCCTACGAGCAGTACTTC.